This T cell receptor beta chain was observed in a study of T cells in Graves' hyperthyroidism and ophthalmopathy. Points from the study as a whole: With a median lead of roughly 6.8 months before onset, the model predicted ophthalmopathy.

The hyperthyroidism was newly diagnosed and had lasted under 2 months; the patients were aged 18 to 65. In germline, CDR1 is SGHDN, CDR2 FVKESK. V was pared by 0 bases and J by 3 bases, with 9 bases between. The CDR3 has 14 residues. This clonotype came up many times. Antigen unknown. What was amplified from RNA transcripts were TCR beta CDR3 regions. In the first-round RT-PCR of the TCR CDR3, the HTBI primer set was used. TCRdb fed the multiplex PCR reads into MiXCR, producing one record per CDR3 protein. This table holds approximately 360,000 distinct CDR3 sequences, more than 15% found once. The sample comprised blood. The origin of this receptor is a woman aged 18-29 years with Graves' hyperthyroidism that later progressed to Graves' ophthalmopathy. J is TRBJ2-7 and V is TRBV14, with no clear D. This CDR3 is CASSQEHGDYEQYF. The CDR3 coding sequence is TGTGCCAGCAGCCAAGAACATGGCGACTACGAGCAGTACTTC.